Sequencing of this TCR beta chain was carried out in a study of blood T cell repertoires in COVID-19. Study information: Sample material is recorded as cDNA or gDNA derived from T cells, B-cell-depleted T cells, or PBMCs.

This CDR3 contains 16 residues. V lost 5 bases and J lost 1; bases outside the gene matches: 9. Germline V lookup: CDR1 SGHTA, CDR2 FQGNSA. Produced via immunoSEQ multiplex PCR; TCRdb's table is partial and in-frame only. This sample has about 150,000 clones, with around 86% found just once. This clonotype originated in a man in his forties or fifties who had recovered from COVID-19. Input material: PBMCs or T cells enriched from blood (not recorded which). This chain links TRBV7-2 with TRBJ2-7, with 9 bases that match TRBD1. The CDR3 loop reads CASSADAGQGSYEQYF. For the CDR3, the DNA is TGTGCCAGCAGCGCGGACGCGGGACAGGGATCCTACGAGCAGTACTTC.